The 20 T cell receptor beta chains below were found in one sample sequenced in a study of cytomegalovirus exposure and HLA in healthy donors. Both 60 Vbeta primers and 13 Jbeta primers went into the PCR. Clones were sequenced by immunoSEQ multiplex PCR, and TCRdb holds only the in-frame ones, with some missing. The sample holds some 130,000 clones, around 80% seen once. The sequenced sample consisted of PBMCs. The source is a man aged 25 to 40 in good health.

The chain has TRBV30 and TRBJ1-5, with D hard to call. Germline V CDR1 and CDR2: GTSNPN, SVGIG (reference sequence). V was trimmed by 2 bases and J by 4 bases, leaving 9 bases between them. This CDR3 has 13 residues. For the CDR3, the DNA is TGTGCCTGGAGTTGGGCGTCGAATCAGCCCCAGCATTTT. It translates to CAWSWASNQPQHF.

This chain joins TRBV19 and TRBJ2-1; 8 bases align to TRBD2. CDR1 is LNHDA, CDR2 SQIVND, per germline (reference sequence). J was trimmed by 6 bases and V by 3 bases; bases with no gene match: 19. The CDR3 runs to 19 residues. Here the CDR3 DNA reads TGTGCCAGTAGTATTACGGGATACGGGAGGGATGGGTTTGGCAATGAGCAGTTCTTC. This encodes CASSITGYGRDGFGNEQFF. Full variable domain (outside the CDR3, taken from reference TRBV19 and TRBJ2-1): DGGITQSPKYLFRKEGQNVTLSCEQNLNHDAMYWYRQDPGQGLRLIYYSQIVNDFQKGDIAEGYSVSREKKESFPLTVTSAQKNPTAFYLCASSITGYGRDGFGNEQFFGPGTRLTVL.

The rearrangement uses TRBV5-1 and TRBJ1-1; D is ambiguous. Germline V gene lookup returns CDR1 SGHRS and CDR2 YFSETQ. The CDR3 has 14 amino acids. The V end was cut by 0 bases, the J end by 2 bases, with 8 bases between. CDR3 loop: CASSLVPSNTEAFF. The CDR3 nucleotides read TGCGCCAGCAGCTTGGTTCCGAGCAACACTGAAGCTTTCTTT. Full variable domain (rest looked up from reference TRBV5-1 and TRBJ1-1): KAGVTQTPRYLIKTRGQQVTLSCSPISGHRSVSWYQQTPGQGLQFLFEYFSETQRNKGNFPGRFSGRQFSNSRSEMNVSTLELGDSALYLCASSLVPSNTEAFFGQGTRLTVV.

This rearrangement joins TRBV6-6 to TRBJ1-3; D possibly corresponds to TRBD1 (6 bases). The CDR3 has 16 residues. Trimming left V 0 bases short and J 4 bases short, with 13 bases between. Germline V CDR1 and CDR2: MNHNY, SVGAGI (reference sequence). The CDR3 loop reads CASSYSRTVAGNTIYF. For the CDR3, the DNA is TGTGCCAGCAGTTACTCGAGGACAGTGGCAGGAAACACCATATATTTT.

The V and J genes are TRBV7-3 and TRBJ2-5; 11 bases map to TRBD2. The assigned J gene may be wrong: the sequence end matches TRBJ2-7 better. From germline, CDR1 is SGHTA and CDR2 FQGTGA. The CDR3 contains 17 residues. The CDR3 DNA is TGTGCCAGCAGCTTTCCCCTAGCGGGAGGTAGCTCCTACGAGCAGTACTTC. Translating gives CASSFPLAGGSSYEQYF.

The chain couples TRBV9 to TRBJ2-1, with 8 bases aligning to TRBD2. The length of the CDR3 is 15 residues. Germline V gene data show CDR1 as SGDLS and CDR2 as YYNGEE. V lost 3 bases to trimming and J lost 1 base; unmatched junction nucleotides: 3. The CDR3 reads CASSGSGRSYNEQFF. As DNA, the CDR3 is TGTGCCAGCAGCGGGAGCGGGAGATCCTACAATGAGCAGTTCTTC.

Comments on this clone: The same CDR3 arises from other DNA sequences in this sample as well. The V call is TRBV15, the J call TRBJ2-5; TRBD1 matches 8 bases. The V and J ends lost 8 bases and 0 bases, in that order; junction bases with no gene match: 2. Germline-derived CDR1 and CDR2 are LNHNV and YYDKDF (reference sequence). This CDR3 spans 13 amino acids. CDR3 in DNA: TGTGCCACCCGACAGGGGTACCAAGAGACCCAGTACTTC. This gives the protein CATRQGYQETQYF.

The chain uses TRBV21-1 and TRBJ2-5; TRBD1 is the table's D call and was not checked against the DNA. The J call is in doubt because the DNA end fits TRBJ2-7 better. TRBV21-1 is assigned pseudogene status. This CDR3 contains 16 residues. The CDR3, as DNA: TGTGCCAGCAGCCAAGGACAGGTGTGGGTGACCTACGAGCAGTACTTC. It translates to CASSQGQVWVTYEQYF.

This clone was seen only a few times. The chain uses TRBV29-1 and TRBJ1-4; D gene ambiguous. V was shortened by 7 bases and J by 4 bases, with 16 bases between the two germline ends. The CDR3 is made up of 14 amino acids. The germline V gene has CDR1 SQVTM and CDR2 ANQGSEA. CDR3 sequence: CSAISEGVNEKLFF. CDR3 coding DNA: TGCAGCGCTATATCGGAGGGTGTTAATGAAAAACTGTTTTTT. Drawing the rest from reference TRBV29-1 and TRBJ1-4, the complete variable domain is SAVISQKPSRDICQRGTSLTIQCQVDSQVTMMFWYRQQPGQSLTLIATANQGSEATYESGFVIDKFPISRPNLTFSTLTVSNMSPEDSSIYLCSAISEGVNEKLFFGSGTQLSVL.

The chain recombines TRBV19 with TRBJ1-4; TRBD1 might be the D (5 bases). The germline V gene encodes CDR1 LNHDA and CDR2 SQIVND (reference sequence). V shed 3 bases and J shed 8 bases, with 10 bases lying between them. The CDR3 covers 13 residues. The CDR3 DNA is TGTGCCAGTAGTATTCAGGGTGGGGAAAAACTGTTTTTT. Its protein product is CASSIQGGEKLFF.

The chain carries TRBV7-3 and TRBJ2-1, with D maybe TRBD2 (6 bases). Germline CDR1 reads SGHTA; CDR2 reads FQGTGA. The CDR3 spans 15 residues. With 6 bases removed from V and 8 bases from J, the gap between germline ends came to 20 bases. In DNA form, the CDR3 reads TGTGCCAGCAGTCCGTACATCGGGAGTAGGGATGAGCAGTTCTTC. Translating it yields CASSPYIGSRDEQFF.

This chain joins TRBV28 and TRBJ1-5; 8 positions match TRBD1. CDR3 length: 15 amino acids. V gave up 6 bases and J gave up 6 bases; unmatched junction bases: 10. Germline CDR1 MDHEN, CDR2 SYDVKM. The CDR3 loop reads CASSGDRRAGQPQHF. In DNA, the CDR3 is TGTGCCAGCAGCGGGGACAGGCGGGCGGGTCAGCCCCAGCATTTT.

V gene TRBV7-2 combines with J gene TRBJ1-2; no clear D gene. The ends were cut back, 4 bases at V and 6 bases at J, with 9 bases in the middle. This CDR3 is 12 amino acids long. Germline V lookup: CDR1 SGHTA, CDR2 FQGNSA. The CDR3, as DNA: TGTGCCAGCAGCTCACAGCGGCATGGCTACACCTTC. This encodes CASSSQRHGYTF.

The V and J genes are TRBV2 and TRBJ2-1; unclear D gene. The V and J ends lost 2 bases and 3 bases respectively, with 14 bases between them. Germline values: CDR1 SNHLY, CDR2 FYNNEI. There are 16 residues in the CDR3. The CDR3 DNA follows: TGTGCCAGCAGTGAATTGGTCGGGTCACTCTACAATGAGCAGTTCTTC. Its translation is CASSELVGSLYNEQFF.

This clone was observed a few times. The CDR3, as DNA: TGTGCCAGCAGTTACTCGGGACTAGGGGGCACAGATACGCAGTATTTT. Amino acid sequence: CASSYSGLGGTDTQYF. This chain connects TRBV6-5 to TRBJ2-3; 8 positions agree with TRBD2. This CDR3 has 16 amino acids. V shed 0 bases and J 1 base; nucleotides not matched to a gene: 3. Per germline, CDR1 MNHEY and CDR2 SVGAGI.

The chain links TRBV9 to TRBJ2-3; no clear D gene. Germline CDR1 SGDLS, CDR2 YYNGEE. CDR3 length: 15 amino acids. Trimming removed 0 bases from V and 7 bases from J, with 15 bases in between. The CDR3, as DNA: TGTGCCAGCAGCGTAGACGGTTCCCCCCGCTATACGCAGTATTTT. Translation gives CASSVDGSPRYTQYF.

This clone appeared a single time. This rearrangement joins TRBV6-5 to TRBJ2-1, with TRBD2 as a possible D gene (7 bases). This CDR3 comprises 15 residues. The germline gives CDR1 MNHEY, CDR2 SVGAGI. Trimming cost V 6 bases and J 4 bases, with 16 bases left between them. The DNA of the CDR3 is TGTGCCAGCAGCCGAGGGGGGGGCGAATACAATGAGCAGTTCTTC. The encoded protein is CASSRGGGEYNEQFF.

The CDR3 DNA reads TGCAGCGTCGACGGCGGGCCCGGGGAGCTGTTTTTT. Translation gives CSVDGGPGELFF. The gene calls are TRBV29-1 and TRBJ2-2; tentatively, D is TRBD2 (5 bases). The CDR3 runs to 12 residues. V was trimmed by 6 bases and J by 6 bases, leaving 11 bases between them. Germline V gene data show CDR1 as SQVTM and CDR2 as ANQGSEA.

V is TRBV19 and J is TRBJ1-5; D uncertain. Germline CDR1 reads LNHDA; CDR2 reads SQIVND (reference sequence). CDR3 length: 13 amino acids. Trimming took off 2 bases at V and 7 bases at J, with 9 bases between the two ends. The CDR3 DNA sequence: TGTGCCAGTAGTATATCTGTGGCCCAGCCCCAGCATTTT. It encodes CASSISVAQPQHF.

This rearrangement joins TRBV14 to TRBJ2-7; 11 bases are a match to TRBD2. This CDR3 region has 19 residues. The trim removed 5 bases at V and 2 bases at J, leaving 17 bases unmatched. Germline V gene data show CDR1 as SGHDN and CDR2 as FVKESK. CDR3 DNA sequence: TGTGCCAGCAGCTCACTGACTAGCGGGAAGGGGAGCTCCCCCTACGAGCAGTACTTC. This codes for CASSSLTSGKGSSPYEQYF.